This note documents a single TCR beta chain sequence. Its antigen is unknown. Base qualities are not provided; no much larger clone lies one nucleotide away. The QIAGEN blood and tissue kit was used to extract genomic DNA from the sorted cells, and that DNA was then quantified on a NanoDrop 1000. Using multiplex PCR of genomic DNA, the immunoSEQ platform deep sequenced and quantified the TCR alpha and beta chains. In the paper's pipeline: IMGT gene and region definitions were used to annotate TCR sequences. Out-of-frame rearrangements served as a stand-in for the preselection repertoire and were compared with in-frame clonotypes. The iCHAO1 estimator supplied with the immunoSEQ platform was used to estimate repertoire size. Clonal inequality was measured with a Gini index on in-frame amino acid clonotypes, based on the Lorenz curve. Shared clonotypes were counted with the intersect function of the R package tcR, and similarity was scored with the Jaccard index. V, J and V-J usage frequencies went into a principal component analysis run with the R prcomp function, with no normalization applied. In TCRdb, the immuneACCESS table is reduced to in-frame sequences with V and J assigned. These tables do not hold every clone; where another copy was compared, an unresolved V gene accounts for under half, and the others remain unexplained. V and J calls and clone size are given by that table; D and trimming were obtained from the DNA. The sample table records about 81,000 clones; 93% of these occur just once. The ten top clones hold 1.3% to 1.5% of the sample.

Naive CD4 T cells, defined as CD45RO-negative and CD62L-positive, were isolated from PBMCs by fluorescence-activated cell sorting. Approximately 50 ml of fresh peripheral blood was collected from each donor, and PBMCs were isolated by Ficoll density centrifugation. Sorting was performed on a FACSAria III instrument, with purity above 90% for all samples. Germline trimming amounts to 7 bases on V and 0 bases on J, with 5 as the count of junction bases outside the gene matches. Looking up the germline V gene yields CDR1 KGHSH and CDR2 LQKENI. Taken from cysteine to phenylalanine, the CDR3 has 15 residues. The CDR3 DNA has 45 bases and is translated from base 1. The data were taken from a study of human versus mouse CDR3 diversity and MHC coevolution (dated by TCRdb to 2016 to 2017). As for the study more broadly: According to reports, the immunoSEQ assay can detect one in 200,000 T cells and keeps multiplex PCR amplification bias to a minimum. Across mouse and human samples, each sample had between about 5.5 x 10^6 and 1.6 x 10^7 valid reads. Repertoires of human naive CD4 T cells were used as a reference for TCR selection on multiple MHC II alleles and were compared against human-TCR-locus transgenic mice carrying single MHC II. The human cohort comprised three healthy volunteer blood donors, one aged 30 to 40, one aged 40 to 50 and one aged 60 to 70 at collection. The paper's findings and limits, for the study overall: On average, more CDR3 deletions and insertions were observed in humans than in mice, indicating greater exonuclease and TdT activity. The largest TCR beta repertoire, around 1.5 million clonotypes, was estimated by iCHAO1 for humans, a finding likely attributable to selection by multiple MHC II molecules. Two of the three human donors showed the lowest clonal inequality scores among all compared groups. Because human T cells were selected on roughly six MHC II alleles, repertoire diversity was not considered directly comparable between humans and mice.

The TCR originated in a person aged 25 to 75 in good health. The receptor chain draws on TRBV18 and TRBJ2-3; 9 central bases correspond to TRBD2. The source material was naive CD4+ T cells from blood. The sample's cell subset or site label is to be understood as: CD45RO-negative CD62L-positive naive CD4 T cells. CDR3 protein: CASFSTSGSTDTQYF. The base sequence is TGTGCCAGCTTCTCGACTAGCGGCAGCACAGATACGCAGTATTTT.